One and the same sample provided the 17 T cell receptor beta chains below, sequenced in a study of cytomegalovirus exposure and HLA in healthy donors. Primers included in the PCR were 60 Vbeta and 13 Jbeta primers. Only in-frame clones appear in the TCRdb table, and some are missing; sequencing was by immunoSEQ multiplex PCR. This specimen shows approximately 82,000 clones; the ten leading clones hold under 1.5%. Sequenced material: PBMCs. These receptors came from a woman aged 55-69 years in good health and CMV-seronegative.

The chain couples TRBV5-4 to TRBJ2-7, with 8 nucleotides matching TRBD2. This CDR3 region has 15 residues. The V gene end was trimmed by 4 bases and the J gene end by 2 bases; junction bases not matched to a gene: 8. Germline loops: CDR1 SGHNT, CDR2 YYREEE (reference sequence). CDR3 coding DNA: TGTGCCAGCAGCCCTTTGCGGGAGGACCCCTACGAGCAGTACTTC. Encoded protein: CASSPLREDPYEQYF.

The chain links TRBV5-1 to TRBJ2-1; weak D call: TRBD1 (9 bases). The germline V and J ends were trimmed by 4 bases and 9 bases, with 35 bases remaining between them. This CDR3 is built from 20 residues. Looked up from germline, CDR1 is SGHRS and CDR2 is YFSETQ. The CDR3 is CASSAQGQGSGSGSLGEQFF. The DNA for the CDR3 is TGCGCCAGCAGCGCACAAGGACAGGGGTCGGGGAGCGGGAGTTTGGGTGAGCAGTTCTTC.

This chain links TRBV2 with TRBJ2-7; 11 bases fit TRBD2. V shed 6 bases, J shed 2 bases, and the junction held 6 bases outside the gene matches. The V gene's germline CDR1 is SNHLY and CDR2 FYNNEI. This CDR3 contains 15 residues. The CDR3 reads CASRWGGLAAYEQYF. The CDR3 nucleotides are TGTGCCAGCAGGTGGGGGGGACTAGCGGCCTACGAGCAGTACTTC.

CDR3 nucleotide sequence: TGTGCCAGCAGTGAAATACTAGCGGAAGAGACCCAGTACTTC. This gives the protein CASSEILAEETQYF. The chain links TRBV2 to TRBJ2-5, with 8 positions matching TRBD2. Germline V gene lookup returns CDR1 SNHLY and CDR2 FYNNEI. The CDR3 totals 14 residues. With V trimmed by 2 bases and J by 3 bases, 2 bases remained unmatched. Together with reference TRBV2 and TRBJ2-5, the CDR3 gives the full variable domain: EPEVTQTPSHQVTQMGQEVILRCVPISNHLYFYWYRQILGQKVEFLVSFYNNEISEKSEIFDDQFSVERPDGSNFTLKIRSTKLEDSAMYFCASSEILAEETQYFGPGTRLLVL.

The J gene is TRBJ1-1, the V gene TRBV6-5; unclear D gene. Trimming left V 4 bases short and J 1 base short, with 7 bases between. The germline gives CDR1 MNHEY, CDR2 SVGAGI. The CDR3 extends over 13 amino acids. DNA of the CDR3: TGTGCCAGCAGTTTGACACCGAACACTGAAGCTTTCTTT. Protein product: CASSLTPNTEAFF.

The chain joins TRBV10-3 to TRBJ2-5; 11 nucleotides match TRBD1. The junction had 5 bases not matched to a gene; V was cut back by 7 bases and J by 4 bases. The CDR3 has 14 amino acids. Per the germline V gene, CDR1 is ENHRY and CDR2 is SYGVKD. Written as DNA, the CDR3 is TGTGCCATCACCGCCGGGACAGGGGGAGAGACCCAGTACTTC. Protein product: CAITAGTGGETQYF.

The rearrangement joins TRBV5-8 to TRBJ1-2; 10 bases fit TRBD1. Unmatched junction bases numbered 5, after V lost 2 bases and J lost 7 bases. The CDR3 sequence is 14 residues long. CDR1 and CDR2 from the germline V gene are SGHTS and YDEGEE. The CDR3 bases are TGTGCCAGCAGCTTCGGACAGGGGGTGGGTGGCTACACCTTC. Its protein product is CASSFGQGVGGYTF.

This chain uses TRBV5-5 with TRBJ1-1, with D possibly TRBD1 on 5 matching bases. Germline V gene sequence: CDR1 SGHKS, CDR2 YYEKEE (reference sequence). The V and J ends lost 4 bases and 5 bases respectively, with 18 bases between them. The CDR3 consists of 15 residues. CDR3: CASSPIQGVGTEAFF. In DNA, the CDR3 is TGTGCCAGCAGCCCAATCCAGGGTGTGGGTACTGAAGCTTTCTTT.

This chain connects TRBV6-1 to TRBJ2-6; tentative D call: TRBD1 (5 bases). V was pared by 11 bases and J by 3 bases, with 8 bases between. In germline, CDR1 is MNHNS, CDR2 SASEGT. This CDR3 has 12 amino acids. The CDR3 DNA reads TGTGCCGCAGGGCATGGGGCCAACGTCCTGACTTTC. Protein product: CAAGHGANVLTF.

V usage is TRBV2 and J usage is TRBJ2-2; TRBD1 is a possible D gene (5 bases). CDR3 length: 14 residues. Trimming cost V 4 bases and J 4 bases, with 10 bases left between them. Germline CDR1 SNHLY, CDR2 FYNNEI. CDR3 nucleotide sequence: TGTGCCAGCAGTGTAGCACAGGTCACCGGGGAGCTGTTTTTT. Protein: CASSVAQVTGELFF.

This CDR3 reads CASSFTGGGGGTFF. The CDR3 region has the DNA TGTGCCAGCAGCTTTACAGGGGGCGGTGGTGGGACTTTCTTT. The rearrangement uses TRBV7-9 and TRBJ1-1, with 9 bases lining up with TRBD1. The CDR3 spans 14 residues. Germline CDR1 is SEHNR and CDR2 is FQNEAQ (reference sequence). Losses at the gene ends were 3 bases for V and 12 bases for J; bases not matched to a gene: 11. Supplemented by reference TRBV7-9 and TRBJ1-1, the full variable domain reads DTGVSQNPRHKITKRGQNVTFRCDPISEHNRLYWYRQTLGQGPEFLTYFQNEAQLEKSRLLSDRFSAERPKGSFSTLEIQRTEQGDSAMYLCASSFTGGGGGTFFGQGTRLTVV.

The rearrangement joins TRBV28 to TRBJ2-3; TRBD2 agrees at 8 bases. The germline V gene encodes CDR1 MDHEN and CDR2 SYDVKM. This CDR3 is built from 14 residues. J lost 2 bases, V lost 7 bases, and 5 bases had no gene match. In nucleotides, the CDR3 is TGTGCCAGCACCACTAGCGGTTTCACAGATACGCAGTATTTT. This encodes CASTTSGFTDTQYF.

The V call is TRBV7-9, the J call TRBJ2-3, with 8 bases matching TRBD1. Germline V lookup: CDR1 SEHNR, CDR2 FQNEAQ (reference sequence). J was trimmed by 13 bases and V by 5 bases; bases with no gene match: 8. The CDR3 has 12 amino acids. The CDR3 sequence is CASSAPQGEEYF. The CDR3 bases are TGTGCCAGCAGCGCCCCACAGGGGGAAGAGTATTTT. The entire variable domain, with the rest obtained from reference TRBV7-9 and TRBJ2-3, is as follows: DTGVSQNPRHKITKRGQNVTFRCDPISEHNRLYWYRQTLGQGPEFLTYFQNEAQLEKSRLLSDRFSAERPKGSFSTLEIQRTEQGDSAMYLCASSAPQGEEYFGPGTRLTVL.

The chain employs TRBV9 and TRBJ1-5; TRBD1 is a possible D gene (6 bases). Trimming cost V 5 bases and J 4 bases, with 16 bases left between them. The CDR3 covers 15 residues. Germline CDR1 reads SGDLS; CDR2 reads YYNGEE. The CDR3: CASSPGAGVNQPQHF. CDR3 sequence (DNA): TGTGCCAGCAGTCCAGGGGCCGGGGTAAATCAGCCCCAGCATTTT.

The genes are TRBV5-4 and TRBJ1-1, with unresolved D. Germline CDR1 SGHNT, CDR2 YYREEE (reference sequence). The CDR3 contains 14 residues. Trimming left V 2 bases short and J 0 bases short, with 8 bases between. The DNA of the CDR3 is TGTGCCAGCAGCTTTATAGAGGTGAACACTGAAGCTTTCTTT. This codes for CASSFIEVNTEAFF.

The chain links TRBV2 to TRBJ2-1; 7 bases agree with TRBD2. The CDR3 loop spans 12 amino acids. V lost 6 bases, J lost 12 bases, and 8 bases stayed unmatched. Germline CDR1 SNHLY, CDR2 FYNNEI. As DNA, the CDR3 is TGTGCCAGCAGAAGACTAGCTGACGGGCAGTTCTTC. Its protein product is CASRRLADGQFF.

J is TRBJ1-6 and V is TRBV5-1, with D tentatively TRBD1 (6 bases). Germline V gene data show CDR1 as SGHRS and CDR2 as YFSETQ. The ends were cut back, 0 bases at V and 0 bases at J, with 10 bases in the middle. This CDR3 spans 17 amino acids. The CDR3 DNA reads TGCGCCAGCAGCTTGGGACAGGCGAGCTCCTATAATTCACCCCTCCACTTT. Translating it yields CASSLGQASSYNSPLHF.